Each of the 26 T cell receptor beta chains below was sequenced from the same sample in a study of metastatic and nonmetastatic thyroid tumors. TCRdb recomputed clones from the PCR reads via MiXCR. This sample carries 35,000 to 50,000 clones, approximately 20% of them seen once, and the ten largest clones take roughly 18%. Each patient came to thyroid surgery without any prior treatment (of any kind). The sequenced material came from blood. The receptors shown here come from a female donor with papillary thyroid cancer or a benign thyroid nodule (not recorded which). Some clones in this sample may be carry-over from other donors' samples.

Many counts were recorded for this clone. V is TRBV11-2 and J is TRBJ2-5; no clear D. The ends were cut back, 7 bases at V and 3 bases at J, with 15 bases in the middle. CDR1 and CDR2 (germline): SGHAT, FQNNGV. This CDR3 comprises 14 residues. CDR3 DNA sequence: TGTGCCAGCACCCCAGAATTGGGTAAAGAGACCCAGTACTTC. It codes for CASTPELGKETQYF.

Only a few counts were recorded for this clone. This sequence joins TRBV19 and TRBJ2-7; possibly TRBD2 for D (6 bases). Deletions cut 6 bases from V and 0 bases from J, with 12 bases between. The CDR3 covers 14 residues. CDR1 LNHDA and CDR2 SQIVND come from the germline V gene (reference sequence). CDR3 protein: CASRLAAISYEQYF. DNA for the CDR3: TGTGCCAGTAGGTTAGCGGCTATCTCCTACGAGCAGTACTTC.

This clone showed up many times. The chain recombines TRBV24-1 with TRBJ2-5; the match to TRBD2 covers 10 bases. Germline CDR1 KGHDR, CDR2 SFDVKD. Trimming took 3 bases from V and 1 from J; bases not matched to a gene: 4. The CDR3 length is 16 residues. CDR3 residues: CATSDATSGSQETQYF. CDR3 DNA: TGTGCCACCAGTGATGCGACTAGCGGGTCCCAAGAGACCCAGTACTTC.

This clone was seen ten or more times. This chain links TRBV6-4 with TRBJ2-1; 9 bases align to TRBD2. Germline V lookup: CDR1 MRHNA, CDR2 SNTAGT. This CDR3 is 15 amino acids long. The ends lost 3 bases at V and 4 bases at J; junction bases unmatched: 4. In DNA form, the CDR3 reads TGTGCCAGCAGTGAGGAAACTAGCGGGTACAATGAGCAGTTCTTC. Protein product: CASSEETSGYNEQFF.

The table lists this clone with many counts. The V call is TRBV12-3 or TRBV12-4, the J call TRBJ1-1; a weak D match, TRBD1 (5 bases). CDR3 length equals 14 residues. Trimming removed 8 bases from V and 5 bases from J, with 18 bases in between. For the CDR3, the DNA is TGTGCCAGCTGCACTGGGGGTCTCGGAACTGAAGCTTTCTTT. Encoded protein: CASCTGGLGTEAFF.

In this sample, this clone turned up many times. The V and J genes are TRBV19 and TRBJ2-7; unclear D gene. The germline V gene has CDR1 LNHDA and CDR2 SQIVND (reference sequence). V lost 2 bases, J lost 1 base, and 9 bases lay in between. This CDR3 has 14 amino acids. Here the CDR3 DNA reads TGTGCCAGTAGTATACACGCAAAATCCTACGAGCAGTACTTC. It yields the protein CASSIHAKSYEQYF.

This clone was counted ten times or more. The chain uses TRBV28 and TRBJ2-2; the D is unclear. The CDR3 sequence is 13 residues long. Germline values: CDR1 MDHEN, CDR2 SYDVKM. V was shortened by 10 bases and J by 3 bases, with 12 bases between the two germline ends. The CDR3 reads CATNRVDTGELFF. The CDR3 DNA reads TGTGCCACCAACCGGGTCGACACCGGGGAGCTGTTTTTT.

The chain combines TRBV11-1 with TRBJ2-2; no definite D call. This CDR3 spans 16 amino acids. Trimming shortened V by 7 bases and J by 0 bases, and 15 bases separated the two germline ends. The germline gives CDR1 SGHAT, CDR2 FQDESV (reference sequence). CDR3 in DNA: TGTGCCAGCAACCTTAGGACGGTTACGAACACCGGGGAGCTGTTTTTT. It is translated as CASNLRTVTNTGELFF.

This clone was seen a handful of times. This rearrangement joins TRBV6-1 to TRBJ2-1; 9 bases fit TRBD2. Germline values: CDR1 MNHNS, CDR2 SASEGT. J lost 8 bases, V lost 1 base, and 9 bases had no gene match. This CDR3 has 16 residues. The CDR3 region is CASSEGASGRTDEQFF. The DNA of the CDR3 is TGTGCCAGCAGTGAAGGGGCGAGCGGGAGGACTGATGAGCAGTTCTTC.

The CDR3 DNA reads TGTGCCAGTAGTCAGGGGGCTTATGGGGCCAACGTCCTGACTTTC. It is translated as CASSQGAYGANVLTF. This sequence joins TRBV19 and TRBJ2-6, with TRBD1 matching 8 bases. The CDR3 is made up of 15 amino acids. Trimming at V came to 5 bases and at J to 3 bases, leaving 3 bases not matched to a gene. The germline V gene has CDR1 LNHDA and CDR2 SQIVND (reference sequence).

The CDR3 DNA reads as TGTGCCAGCGGGACTTCTATCGGGGGAGTGAGTGAGCAGTTCTTC. Encoded protein: CASGTSIGGVSEQFF. This sequence joins TRBV2 and TRBJ2-5, with D tentatively TRBD2 (6 bases). The DNA end favors TRBJ2-1, so the J call may be wrong. This CDR3 has 15 residues. Germline V lookup: CDR1 SNHLY, CDR2 FYNNEI.

This clone was observed many times. This chain uses TRBV9 with TRBJ2-2, with 13 bases identical to TRBD2. CDR3 length: 17 amino acids. Germline CDR1 is SGDLS and CDR2 is YYNGEE. V shed 4 bases, J shed 3 bases, and the junction held 6 bases outside the gene matches. CDR3 coding DNA: TGTGCCAGCAGCCCCGGACTAGCGGGAGCATACACCGGGGAGCTGTTTTTT. Amino acids: CASSPGLAGAYTGELFF.

V usage is TRBV3-1 and J usage is TRBJ2-5, with 12 bases that match TRBD2. V lost 0 bases to trimming and J lost 7 bases; unmatched junction nucleotides: 9. The CDR3 extends over 17 amino acids. The germline CDR1 and CDR2 sequences are LGHDT and YNNKEL (reference sequence). CDR3 sequence reads: CASSQDSGLAGVTTQYF. CDR3 bases: TGTGCCAGCAGCCAAGACTCGGGACTAGCGGGCGTCACGACCCAGTACTTC.

This clone was counted ten times or more. The chain recombines TRBV7-2 with TRBJ2-5; the D gene could be TRBD1 or TRBD2 (5 bases each). The CDR3 totals 16 residues. With 2 bases removed from V and 1 base from J, the gap between germline ends came to 14 bases. CDR1 and CDR2 (germline): SGHTA, FQGNSA. CDR3 in DNA: TGTGCCAGCAGCTTATCCAGCTCGAGGGGCCAAGAGACCCAGTACTTC. The encoded protein is CASSLSSSRGQETQYF.

The V and J genes are TRBV3-1 and TRBJ1-4; 7 bases fit TRBD1. V gave up 3 bases and J gave up 2 bases; unmatched junction bases: 3. Germline V gene data show CDR1 as LGHDT and CDR2 as YNNKEL (reference sequence). CDR3 size: 15 residues. As DNA, the CDR3 is TGTGCCAGCAGCCACCCGACAGGGACTAATGAAAAACTGTTTTTT. It translates to CASSHPTGTNEKLFF.

There are many counts of this clone. The rearrangement links TRBV7-2 to TRBJ1-1; D call uncertain. CDR1 and CDR2 (germline): SGHTA, FQGNSA. V dropped 2 bases and J dropped 6 bases, with 10 bases sitting between them. The CDR3 is made up of 13 amino acids. CDR3 DNA sequence: TGTGCCAGCAGCTTATTCGCTCGAGCTGAAGCTTTCTTT. This gives the protein CASSLFARAEAFF.

In the case of this clone: A clone one base away is much larger, so this may be a read error. The V and J genes are TRBV7-7 and TRBJ2-5; possible D gene TRBD2, 5 bases. The CDR3 is made up of 13 amino acids. CDR1 and CDR2 (germline): SSHAT, FNYEAQ (reference sequence). The DNA of the CDR3 is TGTGCTAGCAGCTTGATTATGGGAGAGACCAAGTACTTC. Translated: CASSLIMGETKYF.

This clone is labeled as medium-sized. The chain carries TRBV6-1 and TRBJ2-7; maybe TRBD1 (6 bases). V was cut by 6 bases and J by 1 base, with 10 bases left in between. The CDR3 length is 13 residues. Germline V gene data show CDR1 as MNHNS and CDR2 as SASEGT. The CDR3 region has the DNA TGTGCCAGCAGCCTGGACAGATCCTACGAGCAGTACTTC. This gives the protein CASSLDRSYEQYF.

The chain combines TRBV20-1 with TRBJ2-1, with 7 nucleotides matching TRBD2. CDR3 length equals 14 residues. Germline V gene data show CDR1 as DFQATT and CDR2 as SNEGSKA (reference sequence). Written as DNA, the CDR3 is TGCATTTCTTACAGCGGGAATATCCCCAATGAGCAGTTCTTC. This sequence encodes CISYSGNIPNEQFF.

As for this clone: At one end the junction does not follow the germline gene, possibly because of a read error. This chain joins TRBV5-6 and TRBJ2-2; 7 bases are shared with TRBD1. Per the germline V gene, CDR1 is SGHDT and CDR2 is YYEEEE. The CDR3 runs to 15 residues. CDR3 sequence reads: CASSLVQGYTWELFF. The CDR3 region has the DNA TGTGCCAGCAGCTTGGTACAGGGGTACACCTGGGAGCTGTTTTTT.

There are many counts of this clone. This chain links TRBV13 with TRBJ2-1, with 8 nucleotides matching TRBD2. The germline CDR1 and CDR2 sequences are PRHDT and FYEKMQ (reference sequence). The CDR3 is made up of 13 amino acids. V was pared by 8 bases and J by 4 bases, with 4 bases of the junction left unmatched. This chain's CDR3 is CASAVAGYNEQFF. CDR3 sequence (DNA): TGTGCCAGCGCGGTAGCGGGGTACAATGAGCAGTTCTTC.

This clone was recorded many times. The chain couples TRBV27 to TRBJ2-2; no clear D. The V end was cut by 4 bases, the J end by 5 bases, with 5 bases between. Germline V gene lookup returns CDR1 MNHEY and CDR2 SMNVEV (reference sequence). This CDR3 contains 12 residues. The CDR3 DNA follows: TGTGCCAGCAGTTCCGCTACCGGGGAGCTGTTTTTT. It encodes CASSSATGELFF.

This chain links TRBV20-1 with TRBJ1-1, with D possibly matching TRBD1 (5 bases). Germline CDR1 and CDR2: DFQATT and SNEGSKA (reference sequence). Trimming left V 6 bases short and J 12 bases short, with 20 bases between. This CDR3 comprises 12 residues. The CDR3 DNA follows: TGCAGTGCACGAAGGGGAAACACCGAATCTTTCTTT. This gives the protein CSARRGNTESFF.

This clone was counted at least ten times. J is TRBJ2-3 and V is TRBV28, with D hard to call. CDR3 size: 10 residues. V shed 9 bases and J shed 3 bases, with 4 bases lying between them. Germline V gene sequence: CDR1 MDHEN, CDR2 SYDVKM. CDR3 protein: CARITDTQYF. In DNA, the CDR3 is TGTGCCAGAATAACAGATACGCAGTATTTT.

The V gene is TRBV30, the J gene TRBJ1-3, with D possibly matching TRBD1 (5 bases). V gave up 5 bases and J gave up 0 bases, with 11 bases separating them. This CDR3 has 14 amino acids. Per germline, CDR1 GTSNPN and CDR2 SVGIG (reference sequence). The CDR3 DNA reads as TGTGCCTGGGGGACGGGGTTCTCTGGAAACACCATATATTTT. Protein sequence: CAWGTGFSGNTIYF.

The table lists this clone with many counts. V is TRBV7-8 and J is TRBJ2-3; no firm D call. Germline V lookup: CDR1 SGHVS, CDR2 FQNEAQ. This CDR3 has 12 amino acids. Trimming shortened V by 2 bases and J by 6 bases, and 6 bases separated the two germline ends. CDR3 DNA sequence: TGTGCCAGCAGCTTATTAGGGGATACGCAGTATTTT. Encoded protein: CASSLLGDTQYF. Based on the CDR3 plus reference TRBV7-8 and TRBJ2-3, the full variable domain is GAGVSQSPRYKVAKRGQDVALRCDPISGHVSLFWYQQALGQGPEFLTYFQNEAQLDKSGLPSDRFFAERPEGSVSTLKIQRTQQEDSAVYLCASSLLGDTQYFGPGTRLTVL.